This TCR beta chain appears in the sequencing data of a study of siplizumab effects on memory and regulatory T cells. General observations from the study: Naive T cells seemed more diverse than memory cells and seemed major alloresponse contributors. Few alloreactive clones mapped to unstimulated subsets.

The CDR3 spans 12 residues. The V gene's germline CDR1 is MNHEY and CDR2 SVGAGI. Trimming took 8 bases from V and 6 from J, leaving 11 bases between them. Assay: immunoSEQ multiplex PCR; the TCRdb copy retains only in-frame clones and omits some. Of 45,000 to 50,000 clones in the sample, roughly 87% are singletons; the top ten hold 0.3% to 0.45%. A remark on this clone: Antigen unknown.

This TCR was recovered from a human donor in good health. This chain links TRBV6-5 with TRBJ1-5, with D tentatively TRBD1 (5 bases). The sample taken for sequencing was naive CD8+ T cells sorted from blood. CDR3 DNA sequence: TGTGCCAGCCGGGGGGAGGGTCAGCCCCAGCATTTT. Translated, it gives CASRGEGQPQHF.